The following is a T cell receptor (beta chain) sequence with its context. The data were obtained in a study of identical twins. CDR3 length equals 14 residues. Trimming left V 7 bases short and J 1 base short, with 10 bases between. Per germline, CDR1 SEHNR and CDR2 FQNEAQ (reference sequence). TCRdb re-derived calls from the 5' RACE reads in MiXCR, one entry per CDR3 protein. The table shows some 760,000 distinct CDR3 sequences, with around a sixth occurring only once. These same records also appear under a second study, on T cells expressing NK-cell markers.

The receptor was isolated from a woman younger than 35 in good health. The chain combines TRBV7-9 with TRBJ2-2; D ambiguous. What was sequenced was PBMCs. The CDR3 region is CASTVTENTGELFF. DNA of the CDR3: TGTGCCAGCACCGTTACGGAGAACACCGGGGAGCTGTTTTTT.